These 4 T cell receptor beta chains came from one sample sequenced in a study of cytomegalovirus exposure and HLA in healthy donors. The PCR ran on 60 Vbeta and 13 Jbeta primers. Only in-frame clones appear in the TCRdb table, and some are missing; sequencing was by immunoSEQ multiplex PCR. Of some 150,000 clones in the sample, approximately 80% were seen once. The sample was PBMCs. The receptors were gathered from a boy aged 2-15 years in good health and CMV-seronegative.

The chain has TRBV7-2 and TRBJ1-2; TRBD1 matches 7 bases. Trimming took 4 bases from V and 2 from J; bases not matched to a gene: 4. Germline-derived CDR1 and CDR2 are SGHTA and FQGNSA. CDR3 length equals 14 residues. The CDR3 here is CASSSDRVNYGYTF. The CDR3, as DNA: TGTGCCAGCAGCTCAGACAGGGTAAACTATGGCTACACCTTC.

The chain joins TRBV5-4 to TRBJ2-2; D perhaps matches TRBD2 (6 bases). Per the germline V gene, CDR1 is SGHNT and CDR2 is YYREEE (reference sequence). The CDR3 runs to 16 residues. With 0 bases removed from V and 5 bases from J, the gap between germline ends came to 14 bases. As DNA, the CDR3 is TGTGCCAGCAGCTTGGGAGGCAGGGCGGGAACCGGGGAGCTGTTTTTT. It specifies CASSLGGRAGTGELFF.

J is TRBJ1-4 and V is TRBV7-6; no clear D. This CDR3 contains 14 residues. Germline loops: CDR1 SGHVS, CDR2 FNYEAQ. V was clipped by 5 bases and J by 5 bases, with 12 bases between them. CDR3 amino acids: CASSPSRINEKLFF. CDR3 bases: TGTGCCAGCAGCCCCAGCAGGATCAATGAAAAACTGTTTTTT.

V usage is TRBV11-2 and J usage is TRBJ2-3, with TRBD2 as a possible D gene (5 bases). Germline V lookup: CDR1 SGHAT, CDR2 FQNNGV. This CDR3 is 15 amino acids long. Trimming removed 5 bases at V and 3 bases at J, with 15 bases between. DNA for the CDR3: TGTGCCAGCAGCCCTGTCGTCCGAGGGACAGATACGCAGTATTTT. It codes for CASSPVVRGTDTQYF.